This T cell receptor beta chain was identified during a study of CD4+ T cells in melanoma. Study-level findings and limits: CD8+ T cell, macrophage and B cell function reportedly correlated with neoantigen-specific CD4+ T cells. Diverse differentiation states were reported for melanoma neoantigen-specific CD4+ T cells.

Points on this clone: Antigen specificity is unknown.

Using immunoSEQ multiplex PCR, the repertoire was profiled, and TCRdb retains in-frame clones only, with some absent. The table includes some 120,000 clones, 92% detected once. CDR1 and CDR2 (germline): SGHDN, FVKESK. V was trimmed by 0 bases and J by 2 bases, leaving 5 bases between them. The CDR3 length is 14 residues. This TCR was sampled from a human donor with melanoma. The V call is TRBV14, the J call TRBJ2-1, with D uncertain. The sequencing input was peripheral blood. The CDR3 nucleotides read TGTGCCAGCAGCCAAGATGCTCCCTACAATGAGCAGTTCTTC. Protein: CASSQDAPYNEQFF.